These 30 T cell receptor beta chains share one sample of origin, sequenced in a study of CD8+ T cells in alopecia areata. TCR sequencing used cDNA made by reverse transcription of extracted RNA. Some clones are missing from TCRdb's copy, which holds only in-frame ones; the method was immunoSEQ multiplex PCR. In the table there are about 220,000 clones, more than 45% of which are singletons. Regarding treatment: oral pan-JAK inhibitor, 5-10 mg twice daily. The material was CD4+ T cells sorted from blood, obtained at week 4, from a patient treated with tofacitinib. The receptor source for this set is a human donor with alopecia areata.

The chain links TRBV30 to TRBJ2-3; 8 bases are a match to TRBD2. The CDR3 is 15 amino acids. The junction had 11 bases not matched to a gene; V was cut back by 5 bases and J by 4 bases. Germline CDR1 reads GTSNPN; CDR2 reads SVGIG (reference sequence). The chain's CDR3 is CAWRSGGPYADTQYF. For the CDR3, the DNA is TGTGCCTGGCGTTCGGGGGGGCCATACGCAGATACGCAGTATTTT.

This chain joins TRBV7-2 and TRBJ1-1; D call uncertain. Trimming took off 1 base at V and 9 bases at J, with 12 bases between the two ends. The CDR3 sequence is 13 residues long. The germline gives CDR1 SGHTA, CDR2 FQGNSA. The DNA of the CDR3 is TGTGCCAGCAGCTTAGGGGATTTGAGAAAAGCTTTCTTT. Its translation is CASSLGDLRKAFF.

This rearrangement joins TRBV7-3 to TRBJ2-5; 9 nucleotides line up with TRBD2. V dropped 5 bases and J dropped 5; count of bases not matched to a gene: 9. The CDR3 consists of 15 residues. Germline-derived CDR1 and CDR2 are SGHTA and FQGTGA. The CDR3 coding sequence is TGTGCCAGCAGCCTTAGTAGCGGGGGTCTGGAGACCCAGTACTTC. Its protein is CASSLSSGGLETQYF.

As regards this clone: The sample has other DNA sequences that encode this CDR3 too. The chain carries TRBV15 and TRBJ2-7; 7 bases map to TRBD2. The CDR3 runs to 13 residues. The germline V gene has CDR1 LNHNV and CDR2 YYDKDF (reference sequence). Losses at the gene ends were 0 bases for V and 7 bases for J; bases not matched to a gene: 3. CDR3 sequence (DNA): TGTGCCACCAGCAGAGACAGGGAGGGAGAGCAGTACTTC. Translated: CATSRDREGEQYF.

Comment on this clone: The junction departs from the called germline gene at one end, perhaps through a read error. CDR3 bases: TGTGCCATCAGTGATCGTACAGGGACGACTGAAGCCTTCTTT. Translated: CAISDRTGTTEAFF. This chain links TRBV10-3 with TRBJ1-1; a possible D gene is TRBD1 (6 bases). Germline CDR1 reads ENHRY; CDR2 reads SYGVKD. The CDR3 spans 14 residues.

This clone was recorded only once. The V gene is TRBV2, the J gene TRBJ1-2; no clear D gene. The CDR3 extends over 12 amino acids. CDR1 is SNHLY, CDR2 FYNNEI, per germline. With 6 bases removed from V and 3 bases from J, the gap between germline ends came to 8 bases. The CDR3 DNA follows: TGTGCCAGCAGAGGGCAGTACTATGGCTACACCTTC. Translated, it gives CASRGQYYGYTF.

The chain carries TRBV6-6 and TRBJ1-2, with D perhaps matching TRBD1 (6 bases). CDR1 MNHNY and CDR2 SVGAGI come from the germline V gene (reference sequence). V shed 6 bases and J shed 4 bases, with 12 bases lying between them. The CDR3 sequence is 13 residues long. This CDR3 reads CASRERDTYGYTF. The CDR3 nucleotides are TGTGCCAGCAGGGAACGGGACACCTATGGCTACACCTTC.

This chain uses TRBV2 with TRBJ1-2, with 9 bases aligning to TRBD1. CDR3 length: 15 residues. The germline V gene has CDR1 SNHLY and CDR2 FYNNEI. The ends lost 5 bases at V and 1 base at J; junction bases unmatched: 5. The CDR3 spells CASSPGTGSNYGYTF. Here the CDR3 DNA reads TGTGCCAGCAGTCCCGGGACAGGGAGTAACTATGGCTACACCTTC. Variable domain in full (rest from reference TRBV2 and TRBJ1-2): EPEVTQTPSHQVTQMGQEVILRCVPISNHLYFYWYRQILGQKVEFLVSFYNNEISEKSEIFDDQFSVERPDGSNFTLKIRSTKLEDSAMYFCASSPGTGSNYGYTFGSGTRLTVV.

The CDR3: CSVEVAGLGEKLFF. Written as DNA, the CDR3 is TGCAGCGTTGAAGTCGCAGGGTTGGGTGAAAAACTGTTTTTT. The rearrangement joins TRBV29-1 to TRBJ1-4, with TRBD1 as a possible D gene (5 bases). V lost 1 base and J lost 7, with 13 bases in between. The germline V gene has CDR1 SQVTM and CDR2 ANQGSEA. The CDR3 runs 14 residues.

The gene calls are TRBV7-2 and TRBJ2-7; D ambiguous. Trimming removed 0 bases from V and 4 bases from J, with 7 bases in between. CDR1 is SGHTA and CDR2 is FQGNSA in the germline V gene. The CDR3 sequence is 13 residues long. CDR3 nucleotide sequence: TGTGCCAGCAGCTTAGCTGGCGGTTACGAGCAGTACTTC. Translated: CASSLAGGYEQYF.

Only a few counts were recorded for this clone. The chain couples TRBV4-1 to TRBJ1-6; D is possibly TRBD1 (6 bases). The germline V and J ends were trimmed by 0 bases and 0 bases, with 9 bases remaining between them. Germline V gene sequence: CDR1 MGHRA, CDR2 YSYEKL. The CDR3 has 17 residues. The CDR3 nucleotides read TGCGCCAGCAGCCAAGAGGGGGCGATCTCCTATAATTCACCCCTCCACTTT. Protein product: CASSQEGAISYNSPLHF.

This rearrangement joins TRBV4-3 to TRBJ2-3, with 10 bases matching TRBD2. With V trimmed by 5 bases and J by 1 base, 3 bases remained unmatched. Per the germline V gene, CDR1 is LGHNA and CDR2 is YSLEER. This CDR3 region has 15 residues. The CDR3 spells CASSTGTSGTDTQYF. The CDR3 DNA sequence: TGCGCCAGCAGCACTGGGACTAGCGGCACAGATACGCAGTATTTT.

This clone appeared a few times. The chain couples TRBV7-3 to TRBJ2-1; 13 bases align to TRBD2. With V trimmed by 6 bases and J by 6 bases, 2 bases remained unmatched. Germline CDR1 reads SGHTA; CDR2 reads FQGTGA. This CDR3 contains 14 residues. The CDR3 here is CASSWTSGGNEQFF. The CDR3 DNA follows: TGTGCCAGCAGTTGGACTAGCGGGGGCAATGAGCAGTTCTTC.

This clone was counted only a few times. The chain employs TRBV29-1 and TRBJ1-2; D not resolved. The V end lost 4 bases, the J end lost 8 bases, and 8 bases lay between the germline ends. CDR1 and CDR2 from the germline V gene are SQVTM and ANQGSEA. The CDR3 has 10 residues. CDR3 sequence (DNA): TGCAGCGTTGCTACCGTAGGCTACACCTTC. Residues: CSVATVGYTF.

The rearrangement joins TRBV14 to TRBJ2-2; D is perhaps TRBD2 (7 bases). Germline V gene lookup returns CDR1 SGHDN and CDR2 FVKESK. CDR3 size: 16 residues. Trimming stripped 1 base from V and 3 bases from J, with 12 bases between. CDR3 amino acids: CASSQVSGGHTGELFF. The DNA of the CDR3 is TGTGCCAGCAGCCAAGTTTCCGGGGGGCACACCGGGGAGCTGTTTTTT. Together with reference TRBV14 and TRBJ2-2, the CDR3 gives the full variable domain: EAGVTQFPSHSVIEKGQTVTLRCDPISGHDNLYWYRRVMGKEIKFLLHFVKESKQDESGMPNNRFLAERTGGTYSTLKVQPAELEDSGVYFCASSQVSGGHTGELFFGEGSRLTVL.

The chain employs TRBV7-2 and TRBJ2-7, with unresolved D. The CDR3 is made up of 17 amino acids. Germline CDR1 and CDR2: SGHTA and FQGNSA. Trimming removed 2 bases from V and 3 bases from J, with 20 bases in between. The CDR3: CASSLLGGRRTYYEQYF. The DNA of the CDR3 is TGTGCCAGCAGCTTACTTGGTGGACGGCGGACCTACTACGAGCAGTACTTC.

In the case of this clone: Other nucleotide sequences from this sample produce the same CDR3. This rearrangement joins TRBV7-2 to TRBJ2-2; D is ambiguous. The V gene's germline CDR1 is SGHTA and CDR2 FQGNSA. The CDR3 is 12 residues long. V was clipped by 5 bases and J by 3 bases, with 4 bases between them. CDR3 sequence: CASSPYTGELFF. The CDR3 DNA sequence: TGTGCCAGCAGCCCGTACACCGGGGAGCTGTTTTTT.

CDR3 in amino acids: CASSRNYGYTF. The CDR3 bases are TGTGCCAGCAGTCGGAACTATGGCTACACCTTC. This chain connects TRBV25-1 to TRBJ1-2; D is uncertain. The germline V gene has CDR1 MGHDK and CDR2 SYGVNS. Trimming stripped 5 bases from V and 2 bases from J, with 3 bases between. This CDR3 comprises 11 residues.

This chain links TRBV6-5 with TRBJ2-3, with 10 bases fitting TRBD2. V gave up 2 bases and J gave up 4 bases; unmatched junction bases: 3. Germline lookup yields CDR1 MNHEY and CDR2 SVGAGI. The CDR3 spans 15 residues. CDR3 coding DNA: TGTGCCAGCAGTTACAGCGGGACTAGCGCAGATACGCAGTATTTT. It is translated as CASSYSGTSADTQYF.

The rearrangement links TRBV28 to TRBJ1-5; D is possibly TRBD1 (5 bases). V was shortened by 9 bases and J by 7 bases, with 19 bases between the two germline ends. The CDR3 runs 14 residues. Germline V gene data show CDR1 as MDHEN and CDR2 as SYDVKM. The CDR3 is CASGGTAVLQPQHF. The CDR3 DNA is TGTGCCAGTGGCGGGACCGCCGTTTTGCAGCCCCAGCATTTT. Filled out from reference TRBV28 and TRBJ1-5, the complete variable domain reads DVKVTQSSRYLVKRTGEKVFLECVQDMDHENMFWYRQDPGLGLRLIYFSYDVKMKEKGDIPEGYSVSREKKERFSLILESASTNQTSMYLCASGGTAVLQPQHFGDGTRLSIL.

The rearrangement joins TRBV7-9 to TRBJ1-2, with 7 bases identical to TRBD1. CDR1 and CDR2 (germline): SEHNR, FQNEAQ (reference sequence). The junction had 12 bases not matched to a gene; V was cut back by 5 bases and J by 3 bases. The CDR3 is made up of 16 amino acids. The CDR3 DNA follows: TGTGCCAGCAGCCCCCAAGAGACAGGGATTGACTATGGCTACACCTTC. Encoded protein: CASSPQETGIDYGYTF. The full variable domain, rest sourced from reference TRBV7-9 and TRBJ1-2, is DTGVSQNPRHKITKRGQNVTFRCDPISEHNRLYWYRQTLGQGPEFLTYFQNEAQLEKSRLLSDRFSAERPKGSFSTLEIQRTEQGDSAMYLCASSPQETGIDYGYTFGSGTRLTVV.

This clone was seen more than once but under ten times. V usage is TRBV7-2 and J usage is TRBJ2-1, with D perhaps TRBD2 (5 bases). CDR3 length equals 12 residues. V gave up 5 bases and J gave up 7 bases, with 9 bases separating them. Germline CDR1 is SGHTA and CDR2 is FQGNSA. The CDR3 sequence is CASSPGFNEQFF. CDR3 in DNA: TGTGCCAGCAGCCCGGGGTTTAATGAGCAGTTCTTC.

A few counts support this clone. This same CDR3 is encoded by further DNA sequences in the sample. The chain combines TRBV11-2 with TRBJ2-3; unclear D gene. The CDR3 contains 13 residues. Looked up from germline, CDR1 is SGHAT and CDR2 is FQNNGV. V was trimmed by 2 bases and J by 4 bases, leaving 7 bases between them. CDR3: CASSLTVADTQYF. CDR3 nucleotides: TGTGCCAGCAGCTTAACGGTCGCAGATACGCAGTATTTT.

This chain connects TRBV2 to TRBJ2-2, with a tentative D call TRBD1 (6 bases). There are 14 residues in the CDR3. Trimming left V 6 bases short and J 0 bases short, with 8 bases between. Per germline, CDR1 SNHLY and CDR2 FYNNEI. The CDR3 nucleotides are TGTGCCAGCAGCTGGGGGCCGAACACCGGGGAGCTGTTTTTT. Its protein product is CASSWGPNTGELFF.

The chain recombines TRBV5-1 with TRBJ1-1; 8 nucleotides line up with TRBD1. V trimming: 2 bases; J trimming: 3 bases; junction bases outside the gene matches: 3. There are 14 residues in the CDR3. Germline CDR1 is SGHRS and CDR2 is YFSETQ. In nucleotides, the CDR3 is TGCGCCAGCAGCTTTCAGGGGGCGGACACTGAAGCTTTCTTT. This codes for CASSFQGADTEAFF.

In its sample, this clone was seen once. This chain uses TRBV27 with TRBJ2-7; 7 positions agree with TRBD2. The CDR3 totals 13 residues. V gave up 5 bases and J gave up 0 bases; unmatched junction bases: 1. Germline assignment: CDR1 MNHEY and CDR2 SMNVEV (reference sequence). The CDR3 DNA is TGTGCCAGCAGTGGCGGGAGCTCCTACGAGCAGTACTTC. Translated, it gives CASSGGSSYEQYF.

In its sample, this clone was seen a few times. The rearrangement links TRBV5-5 to TRBJ2-7; D may be TRBD1 or TRBD2 (5 bases each). CDR1 SGHKS and CDR2 YYEKEE come from the germline V gene (reference sequence). Trimming removed 6 bases at V and 0 bases at J, with 13 bases between. The CDR3 totals 14 residues. CDR3 nucleotides: TGTGCCAGCAATTACGGGGACCACTCCTACGAGCAGTACTTC. Translating gives CASNYGDHSYEQYF.

This sequence joins TRBV5-5 and TRBJ2-7; unclear D gene. The V end was cut by 0 bases, the J end by 2 bases, with 3 bases between. The V gene's germline CDR1 is SGHKS and CDR2 YYEKEE (reference sequence). This CDR3 region has 12 residues. The CDR3 DNA reads TGTGCCAGCAGCTTGGGAGCCTACGAGCAGTACTTC. Translated: CASSLGAYEQYF. The full variable domain, with the rest looked up from reference TRBV5-5 and TRBJ2-7, is DAGVTQSPTHLIKTRGQQVTLRCSPISGHKSVSWYQQVLGQGPQFIFQYYEKEERGRGNFPDRFSARQFPNYSSELNVNALLLGDSALYLCASSLGAYEQYFGPGTRLTVT.

This CDR3 is CASSQGQTPDTQYF. The CDR3 bases are TGTGCCAGCAGCCAGGGGCAGACACCAGATACGCAGTATTTT. The chain is built from TRBV7-2 and TRBJ2-3, with D possibly TRBD1 on 6 matching bases. Trimming took off 5 bases at V and 4 bases at J, with 13 bases between the two ends. Germline loops: CDR1 SGHTA, CDR2 FQGNSA. The CDR3 extends over 14 amino acids. The variable domain in full, with the rest retrieved from reference TRBV7-2 and TRBJ2-3, is GAGVSQSPSNKVTEKGKDVELRCDPISGHTALYWYRQSLGQGLEFLIYFQGNSAPDKSGLPSDRFSAERTGGSVSTLTIQRTQQEDSAVYLCASSQGQTPDTQYFGPGTRLTVL.

This clone was observed a single time. The chain links TRBV5-1 to TRBJ2-1; D is possibly TRBD1 or TRBD2 (5 bases each). Between the trimmed V and J ends, which lost 4 bases and 1 base, there was a span of 6 bases. This CDR3 has 13 residues. The V gene's germline CDR1 is SGHRS and CDR2 YFSETQ. In nucleotides, the CDR3 is TGCGCCAGCAGCGGGGGTTCCTACAATGAGCAGTTCTTC. As protein: CASSGGSYNEQFF.